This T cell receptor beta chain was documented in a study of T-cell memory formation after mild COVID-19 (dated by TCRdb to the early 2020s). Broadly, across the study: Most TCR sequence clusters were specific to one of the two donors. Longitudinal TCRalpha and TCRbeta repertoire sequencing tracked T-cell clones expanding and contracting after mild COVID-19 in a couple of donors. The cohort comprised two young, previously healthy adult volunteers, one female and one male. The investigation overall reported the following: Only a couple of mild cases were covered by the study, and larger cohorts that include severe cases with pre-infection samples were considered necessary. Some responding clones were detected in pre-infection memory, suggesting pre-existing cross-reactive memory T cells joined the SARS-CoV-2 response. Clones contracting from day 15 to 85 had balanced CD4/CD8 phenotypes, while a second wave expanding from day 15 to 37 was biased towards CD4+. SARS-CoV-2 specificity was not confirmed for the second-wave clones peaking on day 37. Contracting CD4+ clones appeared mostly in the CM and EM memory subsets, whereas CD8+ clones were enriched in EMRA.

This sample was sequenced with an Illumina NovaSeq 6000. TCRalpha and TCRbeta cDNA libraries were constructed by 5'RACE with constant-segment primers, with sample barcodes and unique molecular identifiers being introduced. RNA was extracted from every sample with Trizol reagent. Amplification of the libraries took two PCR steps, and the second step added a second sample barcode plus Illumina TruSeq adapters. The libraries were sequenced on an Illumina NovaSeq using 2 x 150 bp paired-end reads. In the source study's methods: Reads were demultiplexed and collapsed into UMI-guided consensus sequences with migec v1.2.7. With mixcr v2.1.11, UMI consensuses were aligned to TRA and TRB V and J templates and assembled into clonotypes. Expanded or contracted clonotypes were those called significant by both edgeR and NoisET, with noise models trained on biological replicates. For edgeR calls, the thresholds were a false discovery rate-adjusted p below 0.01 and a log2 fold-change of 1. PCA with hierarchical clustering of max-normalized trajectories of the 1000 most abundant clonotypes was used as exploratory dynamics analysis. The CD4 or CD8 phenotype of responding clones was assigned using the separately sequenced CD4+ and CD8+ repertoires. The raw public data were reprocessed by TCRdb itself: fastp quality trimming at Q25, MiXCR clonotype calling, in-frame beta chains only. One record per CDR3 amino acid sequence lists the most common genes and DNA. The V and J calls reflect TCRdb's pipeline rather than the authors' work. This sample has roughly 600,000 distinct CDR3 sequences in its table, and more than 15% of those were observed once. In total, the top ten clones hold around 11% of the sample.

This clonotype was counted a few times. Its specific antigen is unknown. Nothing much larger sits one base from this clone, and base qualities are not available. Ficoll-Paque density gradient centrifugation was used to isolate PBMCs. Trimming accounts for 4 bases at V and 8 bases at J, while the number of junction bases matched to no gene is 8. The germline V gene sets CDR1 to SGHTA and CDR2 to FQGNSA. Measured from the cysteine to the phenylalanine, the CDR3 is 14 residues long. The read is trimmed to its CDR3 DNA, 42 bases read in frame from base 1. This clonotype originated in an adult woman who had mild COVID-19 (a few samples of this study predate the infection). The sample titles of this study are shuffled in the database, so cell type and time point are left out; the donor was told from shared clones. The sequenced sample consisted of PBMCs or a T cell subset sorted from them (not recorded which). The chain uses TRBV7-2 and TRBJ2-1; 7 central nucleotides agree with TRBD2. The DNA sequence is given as TGTGCCAGCAGCTCCAGGACTAGTTTCTATGAGCAGTTCTTC. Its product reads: CASSSRTSFYEQFF.